This TCR beta chain was recovered during a study of T cells in localized non-small cell lung cancer. Overall study results and limits: Because only a single region of the tumor was sequenced, heterogeneity remains possible. Of the top 100 tumor clones, median about 53 were in adjacent lung, 25 to 35 among its top 100. The highest T cell clonality was in uninvolved adjacent lung, above tumor.

Measured with immunoSEQ multiplex PCR; TCRdb has only the in-frame clones, and not every one. The data contain some 71,000 clones, approximately 84% of them singletons. Notes on this clone: Its cognate antigen is unknown.

The CDR3 is 16 amino acids. With 1 base clipped from V and 8 bases from J, the junction kept 7 bases outside the gene matches. Per the germline V gene, CDR1 is SGHAT and CDR2 is FQNNGV. This material consisted of peripheral blood, taken before any cancer treatment. The V call is TRBV11-2, the J call TRBJ2-1, with 11 bases fitting TRBD2. The sequence came from a female donor at least 60 years old with stage I lung adenocarcinoma. CDR3 loop: CASSLARTSGSYEQFF. The CDR3 coding sequence is TGTGCCAGCAGCTTAGCCCGGACTAGCGGGTCGTATGAGCAGTTCTTC.